This TCR beta chain was found in a study of T cell repertoires in cytomegalovirus infection. The study, taken as a whole, reports: HLA-C-restricted, CMV-specific TCR beta clonotypes were dominant ex vivo.

TCRdb fed the reads into MiXCR, producing one record per CDR3 protein. The table lists 250,000 to 300,000 distinct CDR3 sequences, less than 9.5% of them singletons, with about 16% in the top ten. Trimming removed 3 bases from V and 5 bases from J; junction bases left unmatched: 9. In germline, CDR1 is SGHDN, CDR2 FVKESK. The CDR3 is 16 residues long. This clonotype has a count of ten or more. Its antigen remains unknown. This rearrangement joins TRBV14 to TRBJ2-5; TRBD2 agrees at 10 bases. The TCR sequence derives from a human donor in good health (CMV status not recorded). Some clones in this sample may be carry-over from other donors' samples. The sample comprised PBMCs. The CDR3 DNA reads TGTGCCAGCAGCCATTGGACTAGCGGACCCGGGGAGACCCAGTACTTC. Translation gives CASSHWTSGPGETQYF.